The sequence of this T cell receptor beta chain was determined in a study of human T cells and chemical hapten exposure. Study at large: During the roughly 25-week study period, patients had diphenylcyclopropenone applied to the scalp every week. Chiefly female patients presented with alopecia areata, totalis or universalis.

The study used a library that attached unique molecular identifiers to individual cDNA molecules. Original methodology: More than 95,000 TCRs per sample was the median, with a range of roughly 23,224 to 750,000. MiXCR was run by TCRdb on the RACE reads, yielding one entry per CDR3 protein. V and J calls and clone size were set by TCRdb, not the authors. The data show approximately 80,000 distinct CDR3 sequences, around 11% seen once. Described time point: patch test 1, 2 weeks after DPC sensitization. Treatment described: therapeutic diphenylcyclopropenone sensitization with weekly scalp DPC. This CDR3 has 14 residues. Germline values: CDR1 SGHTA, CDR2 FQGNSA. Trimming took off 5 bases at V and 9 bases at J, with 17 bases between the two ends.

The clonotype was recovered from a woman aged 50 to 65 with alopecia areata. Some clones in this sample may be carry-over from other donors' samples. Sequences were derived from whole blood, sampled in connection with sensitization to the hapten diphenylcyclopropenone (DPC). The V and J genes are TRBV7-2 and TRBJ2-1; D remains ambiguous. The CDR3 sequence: CASSPKGYRGEQFF. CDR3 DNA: TGTGCCAGCAGCCCCAAAGGATATCGCGGTGAGCAGTTCTTC.